The present entry profiles one T cell receptor (beta chain) with its context. Its antigen is not identified. Time point indicated: week 5, during vaccination. The study gave 300 ug of mutant IDH1 20-mer peptide per vaccine dose, with topical imiquimod. This sample stems from a study of a mutant IDH1 vaccine in newly diagnosed glioma. Study-level background: Most patients had received both radiotherapy and temozolomide, the prior options being radiotherapy, temozolomide, or both.

This CDR3 region has 12 residues. Trimming cost V 5 bases and J 4 bases, with 8 bases left between them. CDR1 and CDR2 (germline): MNHEY, SVGAGI. TCRdb's table, derived via immunoSEQ multiplex PCR, lists solely in-frame clones and lacks some. The sample shows under 95,000 clones, 90% to 95% of them seen only once. The sample was PBMCs, taken from a glioma patient whose treatment included an IDH1 peptide vaccine. The chain carries TRBV6-5 and TRBJ1-1; D ambiguous. This receptor was taken from a woman aged 50 to 60 with glioma. DNA for the CDR3: TGTGCCAGCAGTCCCGTCGGCACTGAAGCTTTCTTT. It yields the protein CASSPVGTEAFF.